This T cell receptor (beta chain) was found in a study of identical twins. Overall study findings and caveats: Cross-sectional statistical analysis was relied on for the conclusions, without the same donors being followed.

In this sample, this clonotype turned up many times. Its cognate antigen is unknown. MiXCR, applied by TCRdb to the 5' RACE reads, yields one record per CDR3 protein. There are 420,000 or so distinct CDR3 sequences in the sample; less than 20% occur only once, and approximately 12% lies in the top ten. This CDR3 contains 13 residues. The ends were cut back, 6 bases at V and 6 bases at J, with 11 bases in the middle. Germline lookup yields CDR1 SGHAT and CDR2 FQNNGV. The sequence came from a man aged 45-65 years in good health. The rearrangement joins TRBV11-2 to TRBJ2-2, with a weak D call TRBD1 (5 bases). Sequences were obtained from naive T cells sorted from blood. Here the CDR3 reads CASSPGFPGELFF. Written as DNA, the CDR3 is TGTGCCAGCAGTCCAGGGTTCCCCGGGGAGCTGTTTTTT.